This TCR beta chain was found in a study of T-cell memory formation after mild COVID-19. TCRdb itself ran the 5' RACE reads through MiXCR, one entry per CDR3 protein. The sample has over 120,000 distinct CDR3 sequences; 15% to 20% are singletons. The CDR3 runs 14 residues. After removal of 8 bases from V and 4 bases from J, the junction contained 7 bases not matched to a gene. Germline values: CDR1 SGHAT, CDR2 FQNNGV. The receptor's source is an adult woman who had mild COVID-19 (a few samples of this study predate the infection). Cell type and time point are not known. The sample was PBMCs or a T cell subset sorted from them (not recorded which). This chain uses TRBV11-2 with TRBJ1-1; 10 bases fit TRBD1. The CDR3 bases are TGTGCCAGCGGCCCTCGGACAGGGGGCACTGAAGCTTTCTTT. It encodes CASGPRTGGTEAFF. The full variable domain, completed using reference TRBV11-2 and TRBJ1-1, is EAGVAQSPRYKIIEKRQSVAFWCNPISGHATLYWYQQILGQGPKLLIQFQNNGVVDDSQLPKDRFSAERLKGVDSTLKIQPAKLEDSAVYLCASGPRTGGTEAFFGQGTRLTVV.